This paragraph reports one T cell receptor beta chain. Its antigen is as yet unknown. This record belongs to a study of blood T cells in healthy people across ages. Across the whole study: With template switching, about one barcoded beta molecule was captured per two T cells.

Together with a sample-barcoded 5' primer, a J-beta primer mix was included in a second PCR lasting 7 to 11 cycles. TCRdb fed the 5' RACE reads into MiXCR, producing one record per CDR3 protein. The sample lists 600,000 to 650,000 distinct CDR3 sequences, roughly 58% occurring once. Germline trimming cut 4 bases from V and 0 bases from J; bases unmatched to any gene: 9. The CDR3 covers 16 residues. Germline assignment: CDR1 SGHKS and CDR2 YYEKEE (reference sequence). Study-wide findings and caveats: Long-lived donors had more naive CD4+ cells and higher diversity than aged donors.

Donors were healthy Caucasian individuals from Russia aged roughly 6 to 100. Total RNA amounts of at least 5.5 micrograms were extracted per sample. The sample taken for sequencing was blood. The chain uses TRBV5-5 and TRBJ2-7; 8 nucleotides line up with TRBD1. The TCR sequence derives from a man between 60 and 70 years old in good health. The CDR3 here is CASSRTTGATSYEQYF. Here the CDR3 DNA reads TGTGCCAGCAGCCGGACGACAGGGGCTACCTCCTACGAGCAGTACTTC.